This T cell receptor beta chain comes out of a study of blood T cell repertoires in COVID-19. Overall study: T cells, B-cell-depleted T cells, or PBMCs supplied cDNA or gDNA.

The repertoire was sequenced with immunoSEQ multiplex PCR; TCRdb's copy has only in-frame clones and lacks some. The sample consists of about 200,000 clones, about nine tenths of them appearing once. Comment on this clone: The sample has other DNA sequences that encode this CDR3 too.

V gave up 5 bases and J gave up 3 bases; unmatched junction bases: 1. The CDR3 length is 14 residues. The germline V gene has CDR1 KGHSH and CDR2 LQKENI. Material: peripheral blood. J is TRBJ2-3 and V is TRBV18; 11 bases are a match to TRBD2. The receptor was derived from a man at least 80 years old with acute or convalescent COVID-19. CDR3 region: CASSRTSGTDTQYF. The CDR3 DNA reads TGTGCCAGCTCAAGGACTAGCGGGACAGATACGCAGTATTTT.